A single sample gave rise to the 19 T cell receptor beta chains below, sequenced in a study of blood T cell repertoires in COVID-19. TCRdb's table, derived via immunoSEQ multiplex PCR, lists solely in-frame clones and lacks some. The table shows roughly 290,000 clones, with around nine tenths occurring only once. Sequenced input: PBMCs or T cells enriched from blood (not recorded which). The receptors originated from a woman aged 35 to 49 who had recovered from COVID-19.

This chain uses TRBV7-7 with TRBJ1-1; D gene uncertain. Germline CDR1 reads SSHAT; CDR2 reads FNYEAQ (reference sequence). The CDR3 loop spans 13 amino acids. DNA of the CDR3: TGTGCTACCTTCGGGAGCTTTAACACTGAAGCTTTCTTT. Protein product: CATFGSFNTEAFF. The variable domain in full, completed from reference TRBV7-7 and TRBJ1-1, reads GAGVSQSPRYKVTKRGQDVTLRCDPISSHATLYWYQQALGQGPEFLTYFNYEAQPDKSGLPSDRFSAERPEGSISTLTIQRTEQRDSAMYRCATFGSFNTEAFFGQGTRLTVV.

This chain uses TRBV9 with TRBJ2-1; 14 nucleotides align to TRBD2. The CDR3 runs 15 residues. CDR1 is SGDLS and CDR2 is YYNGEE in the germline V gene. J lost 9 bases, V lost 0 bases, and 2 bases had no gene match. CDR3 bases: TGTGCCAGCAGCGTAGAGACTAGCGGGAGGGGTGAGCAGTTCTTC. It codes for CASSVETSGRGEQFF.

This chain connects TRBV19 to TRBJ2-1, with a possible D match to TRBD2 (5 bases). The CDR3 is 15 amino acids. The V gene lost 2 bases and the J gene lost 1 base, with 9 bases spanning the gap. CDR1 is LNHDA, CDR2 SQIVND, per germline (reference sequence). In DNA form, the CDR3 reads TGTGCCAGTAGTATACGCGGGCCTTCCTACAATGAGCAGTTCTTC. Translation gives CASSIRGPSYNEQFF. The whole variable domain, remainder taken from reference TRBV19 and TRBJ2-1, is DGGITQSPKYLFRKEGQNVTLSCEQNLNHDAMYWYRQDPGQGLRLIYYSQIVNDFQKGDIAEGYSVSREKKESFPLTVTSAQKNPTAFYLCASSIRGPSYNEQFFGPGTRLTVL.

V gene TRBV4-3 combines with J gene TRBJ2-2; D unresolved. Germline values: CDR1 LGHNA, CDR2 YSLEER. Trimming stripped 3 bases from V and 1 base from J, with 9 bases between. The CDR3 totals 15 residues. In DNA form, the CDR3 reads TGCGCCAGCAGCCAGGGCATTAAGAACACCGGGGAGCTGTTTTTT. Translating it yields CASSQGIKNTGELFF.

The chain employs TRBV30 and TRBJ2-3, with D unresolved. Germline CDR1 reads GTSNPN; CDR2 reads SVGIG (reference sequence). V lost 5 bases and J lost 5, with 14 bases in between. The CDR3 covers 13 residues. CDR3 region: CAWVVAPKDTQYF. The CDR3 DNA sequence: TGTGCCTGGGTCGTGGCTCCAAAAGATACGCAGTATTTT.

The chain joins TRBV7-2 to TRBJ1-2; TRBD1 is a possible D gene (5 bases). The V end lost 1 base, the J end lost 5 bases, and 8 bases lay between the germline ends. Germline values: CDR1 SGHTA, CDR2 FQGNSA. The CDR3 runs 13 residues. As DNA, the CDR3 is TGTGCCAGCAGCTTAGGACAGCTATATGGCTACACCTTC. This sequence encodes CASSLGQLYGYTF.

This clone was detected ten times or more. This chain joins TRBV27 and TRBJ2-3, with D perhaps matching TRBD2 (5 bases). Germline CDR1 MNHEY, CDR2 SMNVEV (reference sequence). With 5 bases removed from V and 6 bases from J, the gap between germline ends came to 12 bases. CDR3 length: 13 residues. Written as DNA, the CDR3 is TGTGCCAGCAGTGTGGCTAGGGAGGATACGCAGTATTTT. Its translation: CASSVAREDTQYF.

The V gene is TRBV7-2, the J gene TRBJ2-5; a weak D match, TRBD2 (6 bases). The ends were cut back, 5 bases at V and 2 bases at J, with 9 bases in the middle. The CDR3 totals 13 residues. CDR1 and CDR2 from the germline V gene are SGHTA and FQGNSA. CDR3 sequence reads: CASSPRGQETQYF. CDR3 coding DNA: TGTGCCAGCAGCCCACGGGGGCAAGAGACCCAGTACTTC.

The rearrangement links TRBV11-3 to TRBJ2-5; 9 bases map to TRBD2. The J segment lost 5 bases and the V segment lost 2 bases, leaving 9 bases of the junction unmatched. The germline V gene has CDR1 SGHNT and CDR2 YENEEA. CDR3 length: 16 amino acids. The CDR3 region is CASSLIQGLARETQYF. CDR3 sequence (DNA): TGTGCCAGCAGCTTAATCCAGGGACTAGCTCGTGAGACCCAGTACTTC.

In this sample, this clone turned up a few times. The chain carries TRBV19 and TRBJ2-1, with 11 bases that match TRBD2. Looked up from germline, CDR1 is LNHDA and CDR2 is SQIVND (reference sequence). V gave up 9 bases and J gave up 2 bases; unmatched junction bases: 6. The CDR3 has 15 amino acids. The CDR3 nucleotides are TGTGCCAGCAGCCAGGGACTAGCGGCCTACAATGAGCAGTTCTTC. Encoded protein: CASSQGLAAYNEQFF.

The chain employs TRBV7-2 and TRBJ2-7, with D perhaps TRBD2 (5 bases). CDR3 length: 16 residues. Looked up from germline, CDR1 is SGHTA and CDR2 is FQGNSA. Between the trimmed V and J ends, which lost 3 bases and 6 bases, there was a span of 21 bases. CDR3 bases: TGTGCCAGCAGCTTGGCAGCCGGGATACCCCTAGGCGAGCAGTACTTC. This translates into CASSLAAGIPLGEQYF.

The gene calls are TRBV27 and TRBJ2-1; possible D gene TRBD2, 5 bases. Germline V gene lookup returns CDR1 MNHEY and CDR2 SMNVEV (reference sequence). Trimming removed 3 bases at V and 4 bases at J, with 10 bases between. This CDR3 contains 14 residues. The CDR3 DNA reads as TGTGCCAGCAGTTTCTGGCGGACTTACAATGAGCAGTTCTTC. This codes for CASSFWRTYNEQFF.

The chain couples TRBV28 to TRBJ1-4; D remains ambiguous. In germline, CDR1 is MDHEN, CDR2 SYDVKM. This CDR3 region has 14 residues. Trimming left V 3 bases short and J 6 bases short, with 11 bases between. The CDR3 protein is CASSFSAGDEKLFF. The CDR3 DNA follows: TGTGCCAGCAGTTTTTCAGCGGGCGATGAAAAACTGTTTTTT.

This chain uses TRBV6-5 with TRBJ2-1; 9 bases map to TRBD1. CDR3 length: 16 amino acids. The V segment lost 2 bases and the J segment 6 bases; nucleotides outside the gene matches: 8. CDR1 is MNHEY, CDR2 SVGAGI, per germline. CDR3 DNA sequence: TGTGCCAGCAGTTACGTTCGGACAGGGGAATCCAATGAGCAGTTCTTC. Protein product: CASSYVRTGESNEQFF.

The J gene is TRBJ2-3, the V gene TRBV24-1; TRBD1 agrees at 7 bases. Germline trimming cut 9 bases from V and 5 bases from J; bases unmatched to any gene: 10. Germline loops: CDR1 KGHDR, CDR2 SFDVKD. The CDR3 extends over 14 amino acids. Here the CDR3 reads CATRFGAGGDTQYF. CDR3 DNA: TGTGCCACCCGGTTTGGGGCAGGGGGAGATACGCAGTATTTT.

The chain links TRBV11-3 to TRBJ2-7; D unclear. This CDR3 has 12 amino acids. The germline V and J ends were trimmed by 1 base and 6 bases, with 7 bases remaining between them. Germline V gene sequence: CDR1 SGHNT, CDR2 YENEEA. The CDR3 sequence is CASSLVPGEQYF. CDR3 coding DNA: TGTGCCAGCAGCTTAGTTCCGGGCGAGCAGTACTTC.

This clone was seen only once. Additional DNA sequences in this sample encode the identical CDR3. The rearrangement joins TRBV5-1 to TRBJ2-5, with TRBD2 matching over 8 bases. The germline V gene encodes CDR1 SGHRS and CDR2 YFSETQ. V was pared by 2 bases and J by 1 base, with 1 base of the junction left unmatched. This CDR3 is built from 14 residues. The CDR3 bases are TGCGCCAGCAGCTTAACTAGCGGCCAAGAGACCCAGTACTTC. Residues: CASSLTSGQETQYF.

The V call is TRBV10-3, the J call TRBJ1-4; unclear D gene. V was trimmed by 10 bases and J by 3 bases, leaving 12 bases between them. Germline lookup yields CDR1 ENHRY and CDR2 SYGVKD. CDR3 size: 13 residues. The CDR3 bases are TGTGCCACTCGGAGGGTCGCTAATGAAAAACTGTTTTTT. As protein: CATRRVANEKLFF.

The rearrangement joins TRBV28 to TRBJ1-2, with D perhaps TRBD1 (6 bases). The CDR3 runs to 15 residues. V lost 2 bases to trimming and J lost 2 bases, with 12 bases between them. CDR1 is MDHEN and CDR2 is SYDVKM in the germline V gene. The CDR3 nucleotides are TGTGCCAGCAGTTTACCATATACAGGGAACTATGGCTACACCTTC. Amino acids: CASSLPYTGNYGYTF.